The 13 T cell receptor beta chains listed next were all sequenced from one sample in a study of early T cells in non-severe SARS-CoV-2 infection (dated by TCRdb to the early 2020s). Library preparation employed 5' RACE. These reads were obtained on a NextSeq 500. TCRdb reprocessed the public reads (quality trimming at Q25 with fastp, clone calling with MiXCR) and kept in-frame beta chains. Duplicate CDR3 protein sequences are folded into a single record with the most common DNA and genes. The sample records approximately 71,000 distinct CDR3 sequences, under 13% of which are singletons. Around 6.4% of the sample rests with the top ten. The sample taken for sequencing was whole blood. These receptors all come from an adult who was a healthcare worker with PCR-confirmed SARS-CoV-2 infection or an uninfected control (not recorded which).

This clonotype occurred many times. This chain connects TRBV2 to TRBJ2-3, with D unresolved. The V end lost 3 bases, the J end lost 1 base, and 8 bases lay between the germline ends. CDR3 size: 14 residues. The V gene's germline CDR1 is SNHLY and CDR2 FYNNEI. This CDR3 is CASSEVTGTDTQYF. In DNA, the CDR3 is TGTGCCAGCAGTGAGGTAACGGGCACAGATACGCAGTATTTT.

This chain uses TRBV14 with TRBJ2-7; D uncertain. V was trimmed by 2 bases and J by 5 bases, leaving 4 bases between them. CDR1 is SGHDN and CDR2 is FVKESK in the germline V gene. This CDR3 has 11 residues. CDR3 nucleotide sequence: TGTGCCAGCAGCCAATCTCACGAGCAGTACTTC. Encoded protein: CASSQSHEQYF.

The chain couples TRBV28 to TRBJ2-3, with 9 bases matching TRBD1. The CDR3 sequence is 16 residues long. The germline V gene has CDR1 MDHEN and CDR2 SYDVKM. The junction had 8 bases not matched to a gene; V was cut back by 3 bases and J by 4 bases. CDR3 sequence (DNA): TGTGCCAGCAGTTTGGGGGGACAGGGCATGGCAGATACGCAGTATTTT. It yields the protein CASSLGGQGMADTQYF.

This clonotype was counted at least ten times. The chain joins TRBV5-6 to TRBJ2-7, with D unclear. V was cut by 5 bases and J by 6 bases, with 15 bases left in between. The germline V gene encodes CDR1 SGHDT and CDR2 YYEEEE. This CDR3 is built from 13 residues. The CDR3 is CASSLTPGAEQYF. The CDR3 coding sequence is TGTGCCAGCAGTCTTACTCCCGGCGCCGAGCAGTACTTC.

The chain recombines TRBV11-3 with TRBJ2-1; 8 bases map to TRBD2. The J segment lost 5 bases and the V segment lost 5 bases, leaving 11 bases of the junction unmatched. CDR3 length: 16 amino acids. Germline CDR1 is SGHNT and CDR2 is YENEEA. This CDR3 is CASSEGPSGRDNEQFF. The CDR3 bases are TGTGCCAGCAGCGAAGGGCCTAGCGGGCGAGACAATGAGCAGTTCTTC.

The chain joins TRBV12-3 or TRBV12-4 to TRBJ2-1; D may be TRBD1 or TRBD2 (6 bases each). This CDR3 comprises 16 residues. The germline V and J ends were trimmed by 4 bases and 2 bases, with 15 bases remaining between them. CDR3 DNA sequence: TGTGCCAGCAGTTCGGGACTCGGGACACCCTACAATGAGCAGTTCTTC. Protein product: CASSSGLGTPYNEQFF.

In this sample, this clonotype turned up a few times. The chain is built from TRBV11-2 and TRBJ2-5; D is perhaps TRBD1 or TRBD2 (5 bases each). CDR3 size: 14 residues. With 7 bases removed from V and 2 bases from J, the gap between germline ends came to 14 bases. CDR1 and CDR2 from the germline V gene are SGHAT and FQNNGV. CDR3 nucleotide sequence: TGTGCCAGCAATCCGGGGCAGCCTCAAGAGACCCAGTACTTC. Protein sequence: CASNPGQPQETQYF.

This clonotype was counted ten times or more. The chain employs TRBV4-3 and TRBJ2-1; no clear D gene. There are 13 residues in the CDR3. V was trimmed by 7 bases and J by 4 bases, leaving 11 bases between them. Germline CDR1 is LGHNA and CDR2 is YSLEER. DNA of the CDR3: TGCGCCAGCATTGCGGCGGTTTACAATGAGCAGTTCTTC. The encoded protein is CASIAAVYNEQFF.

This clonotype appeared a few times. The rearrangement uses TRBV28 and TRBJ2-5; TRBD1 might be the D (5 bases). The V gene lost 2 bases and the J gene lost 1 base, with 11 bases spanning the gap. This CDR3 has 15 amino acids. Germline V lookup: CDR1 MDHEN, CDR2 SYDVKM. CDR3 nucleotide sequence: TGTGCCAGCAGTTTAGACGCCAGGGTCCAAGAGACCCAGTACTTC. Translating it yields CASSLDARVQETQYF.

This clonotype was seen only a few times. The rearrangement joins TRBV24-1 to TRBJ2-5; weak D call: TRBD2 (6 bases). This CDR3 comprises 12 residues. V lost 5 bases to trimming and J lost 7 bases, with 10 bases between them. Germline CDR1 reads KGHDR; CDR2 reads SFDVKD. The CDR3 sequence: CATSAGRGTQYF. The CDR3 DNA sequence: TGTGCCACCAGTGCAGGGCGGGGGACCCAGTACTTC.

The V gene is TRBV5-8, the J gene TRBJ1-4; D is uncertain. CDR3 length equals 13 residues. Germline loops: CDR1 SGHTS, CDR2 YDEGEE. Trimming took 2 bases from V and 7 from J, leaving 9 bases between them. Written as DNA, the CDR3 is TGTGCCAGCAGCTTTTCTCCGAGTGAAAAACTGTTTTTT. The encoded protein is CASSFSPSEKLFF.

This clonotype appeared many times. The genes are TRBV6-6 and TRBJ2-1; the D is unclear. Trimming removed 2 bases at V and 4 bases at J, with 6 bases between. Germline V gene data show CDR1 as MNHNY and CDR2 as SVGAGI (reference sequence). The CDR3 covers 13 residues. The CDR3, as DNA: TGTGCCAGCAGTTACGAGGAGTACAATGAGCAGTTCTTC. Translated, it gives CASSYEEYNEQFF.

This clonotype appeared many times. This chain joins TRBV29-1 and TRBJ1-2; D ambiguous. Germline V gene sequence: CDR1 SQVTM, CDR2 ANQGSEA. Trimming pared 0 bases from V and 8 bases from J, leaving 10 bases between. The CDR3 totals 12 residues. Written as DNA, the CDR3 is TGCAGCGTTGAAGATTTAGGGTTCGGCTACACCTTC. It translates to CSVEDLGFGYTF.